A selection of T cell receptor beta chains follows, all from one sample in a study of blood T cell repertoires in COVID-19. Produced via immunoSEQ multiplex PCR; TCRdb's table is partial and in-frame only. Found here are 220,000 or so clones, 84% of them singletons; the top ten hold approximately 7.3%. Sequencing input: PBMCs or T cells enriched from blood (not recorded which). The source is a woman between 40 and 50 years old who had recovered from COVID-19. Both conserved end residues are part of each CDR3. Each record gives: clone size, D gene, V gene, J gene, CDR3 DNA, CDR3 protein. A D gene is named only where the DNA matches it firmly. Rows give clone size only sometimes, using once, few, many, or a class for an expanded clone.

once	TRBD2	TRBV7-2	TRBJ2-1	TGTGCCAGCAGGGGGGGGAGCTCCTACAATGAGCAGTTCTTC	CASRGGSSYNEQFF
.	TRBD1	TRBV5-4	TRBJ2-3	TGTGCCAGCAGCTGGGACAGTCTCCCCGATACGCAGTATTTT	CASSWDSLPDTQYF
.	.	TRBV28	TRBJ1-1	TGTGCCAGCAGCCTCAGGGGCGCCGACCAAATGAACACTGAAGCTTTCTTT	CASSLRGADQMNTEAFF
few	.	TRBV11-2	TRBJ1-1	TGTGCCAGCAGCTTAGATGTCGGGACAACAGAAGCTTTCTTT	CASSLDVGTTEAFF
.	.	TRBV9	TRBJ2-6	TGTGCCAGCAGCGTCGGGTCCACTGGGGCCAACGTCCTGACTTTC	CASSVGSTGANVLTF
.	.	TRBV15	TRBJ2-3	TGTGCCACCAGCAGGAGACTGACCCAAGATACGCAGTATTTT	CATSRRLTQDTQYF
many	TRBD2	TRBV7-7	TRBJ2-5	TGTGCCAGCAGCTTAGGTCTAGCGGGAGCGGGGGAAGAGACCCAGTACTTC	CASSLGLAGAGEETQYF
.	.	TRBV12-5	TRBJ1-4	TGTGCTAGTGCCTTATCAGGGACAACTAATGAAAAACTGTTTTTT	CASALSGTTNEKLFF
.	.	TRBV12-2	TRBJ2-5	TGTGCAAGTCGCTTAGAGACTAGCGGGAGGGGAAAGACCCAGTACTTC	CASRLETSGRGKTQYF
.	TRBD1	TRBV19	TRBJ1-5	TGTGCCAGTATGGGAGGACAGGGGCGATATCAGCCCCAGCATTTT	CASMGGQGRYQPQHF
.	.	TRBV29-1	TRBJ2-3	TGCAGCGTACAGGCTGGAACAGATACGCAGTATTTT	CSVQAGTDTQYF
.	.	TRBV28	TRBJ1-6	TGTGCCAGCACCGTTGGGGGCGGAAATCCTTCACCCCTCCACTTT	CASTVGGGNPSPLHF
.	TRBD1	TRBV5-1	TRBJ2-3	TGCGCCAGCAGCTCGGACAGGGGCGCAGATACGCAGTATTTT	CASSSDRGADTQYF
.	.	TRBV10-3	TRBJ1-1	TGTGCCATCAGTGACCTTCGGGGGGGCACTGAAGCTTTCTTT	CAISDLRGGTEAFF
.	TRBD2	TRBV24-1	TRBJ2-1	TGTGCCACCAGTGATTCGAGTAGCGGGACCTACAATGAGCAGTTCTTC	CATSDSSSGTYNEQFF
.	TRBD2	TRBV5-1	TRBJ2-2	TGCGCCAGCAGCTTCGGACTAGCGGGAGGGGGGTACACCGGGGAGCTGTTTTTT	CASSFGLAGGGYTGELFF
.	TRBD1	TRBV6-5	TRBJ2-7	TGTGCCAGCAGCTCAGGGACAGGGGGGTACGAGCAGTACTTC	CASSSGTGGYEQYF
.	.	TRBV28	TRBJ1-2	TGTGCCAGCAGGCGATCTGGGGGAGGGGACGGCTACACCTTC	CASRRSGGGDGYTF
.	.	TRBV9	TRBJ1-5	TGTGCCAGCAGCGTAGGGGGCCAGGAGAATCAGCCCCAGCATTTT	CASSVGGQENQPQHF
.	.	TRBV19	TRBJ2-1	TGTGCCAGTAGTATTAATCGGGAACGATTGAATGAGCAGTTCTTC	CASSINRERLNEQFF
few	.	TRBV19	TRBJ2-2	TGTGCCAGTAACAATGGAGGGGCCGGCACCGGGGAGCTGTTTTTT	CASNNGGAGTGELFF
.	TRBD1	TRBV24-1	TRBJ2-2	TGTGCCACCACCGGGACAGGGCCGAACACCGGGGAGCTGTTTTTT	CATTGTGPNTGELFF
.	TRBD1	TRBV28	TRBJ2-2	TGTGCCAGCAGTTTGTGGACAGGGTATAGGGAGCTGTTTTTT	CASSLWTGYRELFF
.	.	TRBV3-1/TRBV3-2	TRBJ2-7	TGTGCCAGCAGCCAAGATGGTCAAACAGTCACGTACTTC	CASSQDGQTVTYF
.	TRBD1	TRBV7-6	TRBJ2-5	TGTGCCAGCAGCTTATTCGGGACAGCGATCCAAGAGACCCAGTACTTC	CASSLFGTAIQETQYF
few	TRBD1	TRBV7-9	TRBJ1-1	TGTGCCAGCAGCTTAAGTTCCGGACAGGGCCCAACTGGAGCTTTCTTT	CASSLSSGQGPTGAFF
once	TRBD1	TRBV25-1	TRBJ1-4	TGTGCCAGCAGTGATATGGTCAGGGGGCGAACTAATGAAAAACTGTTTTTT	CASSDMVRGRTNEKLFF
.	.	TRBV3-1/TRBV3-2	TRBJ1-6	TGTGCCAGCAGCCAAGGCTTTCAGGCCAGCTCCTATAATTCACCCCTCCACTTT	CASSQGFQASSYNSPLHF
.	TRBD2	TRBV7-2	TRBJ2-7	TGTGCCAGCAGCTTAGTAAGCGGGAGAGTAGGAGGCGAGCAGTACTTC	CASSLVSGRVGGEQYF
.	TRBD1	TRBV7-9	TRBJ1-6	TGTGCCAGCAGCACCCGACAGGGTCATTCACCCCTCCACTTT	CASSTRQGHSPLHF
.	.	TRBV27	TRBJ2-3	TGTGCCAGCAGTTTCTTAAGGAACAGGGAACAAGATACGCAGTATTTT	CASSFLRNREQDTQYF
.	TRBD1	TRBV9	TRBJ2-1	TGTGCCAGCAGCCCTCGGACAGGGGGCGGGAATGAGCAGTTCTTC	CASSPRTGGGNEQFF
.	.	TRBV10-3	TRBJ2-3	TGTGCCATCAGTGAGCGAGGTCGCACAGATACGCAGTATTTT	CAISERGRTDTQYF
.	.	TRBV30	TRBJ1-2	TGTGCCTGGACGAGCCGATATGGCTACACCTTC	CAWTSRYGYTF